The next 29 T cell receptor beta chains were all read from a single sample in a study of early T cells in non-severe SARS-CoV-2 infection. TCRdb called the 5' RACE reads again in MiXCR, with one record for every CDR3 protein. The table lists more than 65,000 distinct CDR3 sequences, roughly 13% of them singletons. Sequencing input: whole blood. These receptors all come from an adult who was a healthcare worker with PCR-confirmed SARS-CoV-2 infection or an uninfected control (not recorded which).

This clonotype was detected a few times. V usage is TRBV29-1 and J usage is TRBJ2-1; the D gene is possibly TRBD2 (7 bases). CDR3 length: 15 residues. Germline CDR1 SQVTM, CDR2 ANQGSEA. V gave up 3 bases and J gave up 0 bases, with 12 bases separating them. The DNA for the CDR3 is TGCAGCGTTGAGACTAGCAGGGGCTCCTACAATGAGCAGTTCTTC. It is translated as CSVETSRGSYNEQFF.

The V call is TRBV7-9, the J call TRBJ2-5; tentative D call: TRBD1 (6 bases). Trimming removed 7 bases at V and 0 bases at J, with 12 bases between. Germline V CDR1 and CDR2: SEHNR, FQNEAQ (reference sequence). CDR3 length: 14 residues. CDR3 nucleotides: TGTGCCAGCACAGACAGGACCCACCAAGAGACCCAGTACTTC. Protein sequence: CASTDRTHQETQYF.

CDR3: CASSPGLDLVIDTQYF. Written as DNA, the CDR3 is TGTGCCAGCAGTCCGGGACTAGATCTGGTCATAGATACGCAGTATTTT. V is TRBV27 and J is TRBJ2-3, with TRBD2 identical over 8 bases. V trimming: 5 bases; J trimming: 5 bases; junction bases outside the gene matches: 12. CDR3 length: 16 residues. Germline V gives CDR1 MNHEY, CDR2 SMNVEV (reference sequence).

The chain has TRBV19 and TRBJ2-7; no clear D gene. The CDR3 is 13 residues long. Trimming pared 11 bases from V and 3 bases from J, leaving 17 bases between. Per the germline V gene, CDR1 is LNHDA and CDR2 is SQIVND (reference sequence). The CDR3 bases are TGTGCCGTCTCTACCATGGTTGGCTACGAGCAGTACTTC. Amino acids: CAVSTMVGYEQYF.

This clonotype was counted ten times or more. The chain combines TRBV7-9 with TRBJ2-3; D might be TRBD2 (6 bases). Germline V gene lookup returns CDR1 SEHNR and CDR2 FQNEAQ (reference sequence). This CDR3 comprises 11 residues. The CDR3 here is CSTGGTDTQYF. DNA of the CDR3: TGTAGTACGGGGGGCACAGATACGCAGTATTTT. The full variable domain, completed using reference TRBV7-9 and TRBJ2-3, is DTGVSQNPRHKITKRGQNVTFRCDPISEHNRLYWYRQTLGQGPEFLTYFQNEAQLEKSRLLSDRFSAERPKGSFSTLEIQRTEQGDSAMYLCSTGGTDTQYFGPGTRLTVL.

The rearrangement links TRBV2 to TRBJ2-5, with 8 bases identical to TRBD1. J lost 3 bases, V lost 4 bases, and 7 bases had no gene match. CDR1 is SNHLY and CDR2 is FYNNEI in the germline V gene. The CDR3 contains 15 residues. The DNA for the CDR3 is TGTGCCAGCAGTGCCCAGGGGGCACCTGAAGAGACCCAGTACTTC. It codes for CASSAQGAPEETQYF.

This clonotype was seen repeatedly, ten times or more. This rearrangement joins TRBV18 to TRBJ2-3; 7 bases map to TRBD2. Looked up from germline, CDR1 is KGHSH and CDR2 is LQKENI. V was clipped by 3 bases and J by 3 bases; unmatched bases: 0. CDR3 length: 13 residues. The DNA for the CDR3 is TGTGCCAGCTCACCGGGAGGGACAGATACGCAGTATTTT. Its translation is CASSPGGTDTQYF.

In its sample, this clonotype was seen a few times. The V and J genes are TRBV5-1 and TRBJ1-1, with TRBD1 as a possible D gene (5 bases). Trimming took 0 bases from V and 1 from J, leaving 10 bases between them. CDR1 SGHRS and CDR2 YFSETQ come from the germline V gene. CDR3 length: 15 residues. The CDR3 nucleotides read TGCGCCAGCAGCTTGGTTGAGGGGACGAACACTGAAGCTTTCTTT. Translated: CASSLVEGTNTEAFF.

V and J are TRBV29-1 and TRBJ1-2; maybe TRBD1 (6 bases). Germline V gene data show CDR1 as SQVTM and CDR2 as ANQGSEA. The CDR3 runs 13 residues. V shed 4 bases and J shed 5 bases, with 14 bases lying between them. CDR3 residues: CSVGMGQGYGYTF. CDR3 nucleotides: TGCAGCGTTGGAATGGGGCAGGGGTATGGCTACACCTTC.

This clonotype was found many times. CDR3: CASSPRGSSYEQYF. The CDR3 DNA is TGTGCCAGCAGCCCCAGAGGCAGTTCCTACGAGCAGTACTTC. The V call is TRBV7-3, the J call TRBJ2-7; D uncertain. Germline-derived CDR1 and CDR2 are SGHTA and FQGTGA. The V gene lost 5 bases and the J gene lost 1 base, with 12 bases spanning the gap. The CDR3 totals 14 residues.

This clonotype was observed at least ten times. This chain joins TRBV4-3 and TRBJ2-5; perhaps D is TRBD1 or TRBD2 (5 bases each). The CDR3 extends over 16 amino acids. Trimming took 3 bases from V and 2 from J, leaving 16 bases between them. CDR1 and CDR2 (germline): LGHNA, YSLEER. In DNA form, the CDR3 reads TGCGCCAGCAGCCATTCCCGGGGCCTCCAACAAGAGACCCAGTACTTC. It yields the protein CASSHSRGLQQETQYF.

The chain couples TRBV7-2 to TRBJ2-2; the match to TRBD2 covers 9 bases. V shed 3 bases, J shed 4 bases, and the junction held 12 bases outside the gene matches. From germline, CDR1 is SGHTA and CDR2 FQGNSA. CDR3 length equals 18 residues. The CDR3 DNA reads TGTGCCAGCAGCTTGACTAGGCGTAGCGGGAGATTCACCGGGGAGCTGTTTTTT. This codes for CASSLTRRSGRFTGELFF.

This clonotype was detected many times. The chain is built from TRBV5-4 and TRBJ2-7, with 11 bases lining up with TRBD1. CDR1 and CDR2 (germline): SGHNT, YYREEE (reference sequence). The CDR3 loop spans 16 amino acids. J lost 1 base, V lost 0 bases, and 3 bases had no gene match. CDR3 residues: CASSLDGQGASYEQYF. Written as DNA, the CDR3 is TGTGCCAGCAGCTTGGATGGACAGGGGGCTTCCTACGAGCAGTACTTC.

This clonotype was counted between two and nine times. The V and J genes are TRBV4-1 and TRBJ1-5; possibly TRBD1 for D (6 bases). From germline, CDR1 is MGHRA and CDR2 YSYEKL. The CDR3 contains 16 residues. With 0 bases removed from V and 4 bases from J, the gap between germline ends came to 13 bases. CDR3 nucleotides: TGCGCCAGCAGCCAAGAACGAGGGGGGAAAAATCAGCCCCAGCATTTT. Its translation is CASSQERGGKNQPQHF.

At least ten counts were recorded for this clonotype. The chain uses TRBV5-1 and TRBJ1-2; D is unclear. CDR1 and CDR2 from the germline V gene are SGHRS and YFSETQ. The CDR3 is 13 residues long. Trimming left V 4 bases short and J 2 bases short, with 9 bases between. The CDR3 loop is CASSPDGNYGYTF. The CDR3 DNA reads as TGCGCCAGCAGCCCGGACGGGAACTATGGCTACACCTTC.

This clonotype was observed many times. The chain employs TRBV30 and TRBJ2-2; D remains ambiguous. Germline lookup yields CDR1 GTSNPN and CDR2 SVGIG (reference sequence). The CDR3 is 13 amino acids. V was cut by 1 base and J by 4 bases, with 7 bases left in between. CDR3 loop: CAWSDRFTGELFF. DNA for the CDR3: TGTGCCTGGAGTGATAGGTTCACCGGGGAGCTGTTTTTT.

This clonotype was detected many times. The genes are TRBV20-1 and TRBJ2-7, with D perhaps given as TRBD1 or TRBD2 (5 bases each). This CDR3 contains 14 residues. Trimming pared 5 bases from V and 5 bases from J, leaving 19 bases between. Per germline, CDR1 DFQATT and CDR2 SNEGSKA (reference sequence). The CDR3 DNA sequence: TGCAGTGCTGGGACCCTCCTCTCCCGGGACGAGCAGTACTTC. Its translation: CSAGTLLSRDEQYF.

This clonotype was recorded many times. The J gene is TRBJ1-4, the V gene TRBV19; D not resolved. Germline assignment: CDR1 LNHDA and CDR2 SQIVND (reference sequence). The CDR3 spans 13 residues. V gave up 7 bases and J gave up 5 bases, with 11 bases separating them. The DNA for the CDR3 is TGTGCCAGTAATAACAGACCGAATGAAAAACTGTTTTTT. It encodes CASNNRPNEKLFF.

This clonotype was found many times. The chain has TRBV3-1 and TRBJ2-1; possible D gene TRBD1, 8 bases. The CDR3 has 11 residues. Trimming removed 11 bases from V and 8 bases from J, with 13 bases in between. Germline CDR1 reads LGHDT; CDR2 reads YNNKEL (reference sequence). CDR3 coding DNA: TGTGCCGGTACAGGGGGGGATGAGCAGTTCTTC. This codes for CAGTGGDEQFF.

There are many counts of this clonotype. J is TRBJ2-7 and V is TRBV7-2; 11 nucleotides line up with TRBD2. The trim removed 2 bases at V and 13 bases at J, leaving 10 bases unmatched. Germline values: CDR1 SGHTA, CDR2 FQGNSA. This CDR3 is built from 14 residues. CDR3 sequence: CASSLKGLADLNYF. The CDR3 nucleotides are TGTGCCAGCAGCTTAAAGGGACTAGCGGACTTAAATTACTTC.

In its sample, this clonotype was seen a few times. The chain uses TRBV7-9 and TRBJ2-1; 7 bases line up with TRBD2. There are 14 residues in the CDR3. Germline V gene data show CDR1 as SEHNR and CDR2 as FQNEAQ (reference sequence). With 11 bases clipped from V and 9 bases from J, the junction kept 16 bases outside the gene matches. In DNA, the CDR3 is TGTGCCGCCCAAGACAGCGGGGTTTTCGGTGAGCAGTTCTTC. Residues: CAAQDSGVFGEQFF.

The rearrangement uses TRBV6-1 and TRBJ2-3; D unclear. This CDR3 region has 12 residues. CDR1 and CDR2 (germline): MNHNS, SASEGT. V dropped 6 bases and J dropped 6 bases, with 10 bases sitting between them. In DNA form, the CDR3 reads TGTGCCAGCAGCGCGTATCGCGATACGCAGTATTTT. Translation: CASSAYRDTQYF.

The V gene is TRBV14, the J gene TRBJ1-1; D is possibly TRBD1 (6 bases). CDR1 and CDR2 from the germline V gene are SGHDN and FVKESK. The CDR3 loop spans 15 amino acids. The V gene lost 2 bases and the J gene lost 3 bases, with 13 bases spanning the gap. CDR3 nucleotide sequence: TGTGCCAGCAGCCAACGTACAGGGTCGTACACTGAAGCTTTCTTT. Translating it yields CASSQRTGSYTEAFF.

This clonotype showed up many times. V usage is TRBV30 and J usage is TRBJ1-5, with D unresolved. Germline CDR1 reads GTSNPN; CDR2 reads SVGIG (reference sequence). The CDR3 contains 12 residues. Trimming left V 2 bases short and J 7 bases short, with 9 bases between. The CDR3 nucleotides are TGTGCCTGGAGTATCGGAGGACAGCCCCAGCATTTT. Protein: CAWSIGGQPQHF.

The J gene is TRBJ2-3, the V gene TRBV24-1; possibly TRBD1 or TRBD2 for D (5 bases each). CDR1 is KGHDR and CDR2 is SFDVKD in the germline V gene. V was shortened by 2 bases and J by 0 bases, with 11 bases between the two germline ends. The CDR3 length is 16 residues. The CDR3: CATSDYQGASTDTQYF. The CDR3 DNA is TGTGCCACCAGTGATTACCAGGGAGCTAGCACAGATACGCAGTATTTT.

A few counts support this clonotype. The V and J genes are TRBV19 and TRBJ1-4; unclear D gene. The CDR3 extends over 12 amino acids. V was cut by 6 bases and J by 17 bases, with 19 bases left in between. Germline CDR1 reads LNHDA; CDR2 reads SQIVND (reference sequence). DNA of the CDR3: TGTGCCAGTAGGCTAGGGTCCGGACCGCCATTTTTT. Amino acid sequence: CASRLGSGPPFF. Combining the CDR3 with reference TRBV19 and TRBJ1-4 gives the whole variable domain DGGITQSPKYLFRKEGQNVTLSCEQNLNHDAMYWYRQDPGQGLRLIYYSQIVNDFQKGDIAEGYSVSREKKESFPLTVTSAQKNPTAFYLCASRLGSGPPFFGSGTQLSVL.

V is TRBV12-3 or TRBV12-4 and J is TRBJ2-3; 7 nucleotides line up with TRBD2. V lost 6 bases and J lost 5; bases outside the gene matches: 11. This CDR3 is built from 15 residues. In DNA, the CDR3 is TGTGCCAGCAGCTGGGAGGGAATTGTCGGAGATACGCAGTATTTT. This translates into CASSWEGIVGDTQYF.

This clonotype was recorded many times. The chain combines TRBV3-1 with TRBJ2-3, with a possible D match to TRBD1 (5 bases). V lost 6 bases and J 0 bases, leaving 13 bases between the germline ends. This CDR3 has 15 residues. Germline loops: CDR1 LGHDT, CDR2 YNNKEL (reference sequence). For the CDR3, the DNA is TGTGCCAGCAGGCGACAGTTAACTAGCACAGATACGCAGTATTTT. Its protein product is CASRRQLTSTDTQYF.

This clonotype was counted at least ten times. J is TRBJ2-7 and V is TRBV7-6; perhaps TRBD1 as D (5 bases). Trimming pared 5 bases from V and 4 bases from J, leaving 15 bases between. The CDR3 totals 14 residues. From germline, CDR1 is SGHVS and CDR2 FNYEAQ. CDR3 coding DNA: TGTGCCAGCAGCCGGAGTACAGGTCCGTACGAGCAGTACTTC. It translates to CASSRSTGPYEQYF.